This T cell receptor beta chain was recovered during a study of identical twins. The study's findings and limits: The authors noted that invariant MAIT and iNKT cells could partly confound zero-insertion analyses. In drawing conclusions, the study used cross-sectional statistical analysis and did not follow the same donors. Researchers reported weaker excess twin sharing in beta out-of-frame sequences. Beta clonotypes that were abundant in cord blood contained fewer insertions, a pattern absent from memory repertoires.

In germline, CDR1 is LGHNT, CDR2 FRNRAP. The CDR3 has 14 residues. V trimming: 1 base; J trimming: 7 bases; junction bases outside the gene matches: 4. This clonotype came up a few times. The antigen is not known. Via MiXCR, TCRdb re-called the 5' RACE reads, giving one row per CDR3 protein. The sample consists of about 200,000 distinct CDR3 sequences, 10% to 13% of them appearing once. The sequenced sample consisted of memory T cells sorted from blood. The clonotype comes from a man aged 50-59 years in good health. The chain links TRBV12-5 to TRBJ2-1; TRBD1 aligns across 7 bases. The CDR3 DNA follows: TGTGCTAGTGGTTTGGAGACAGGGCTTAATGAGCAGTTCTTC. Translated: CASGLETGLNEQFF.